These T cell receptor beta chains were read from a single sample in a study of blood T cell repertoires in COVID-19. Data came from immunoSEQ multiplex PCR; TCRdb stores just in-frame clones and leaves some out. The sample lists approximately 220,000 clones, 83% seen once, with roughly 2.5% in the top ten. Sequences were obtained from peripheral blood. These TCRs come from a woman between 40 and 50 years old with active or convalescent COVID-19. CDR3s include the opening cysteine and the closing phenylalanine or tryptophan. Each record gives: V gene, J gene, D gene, clone size, CDR3 protein, CDR3 DNA. D genes are given only for firm matches. The size field is filled for only some rows; it gives once, few, many or a size class.

>TRBV5-4|TRBJ1-1|.|.
CASSFGRQVDTEAFF
TGTGCCAGCAGCTTCGGCCGGCAGGTCGACACTGAAGCTTTCTTT
>TRBV5-4|TRBJ2-5|TRBD1|once
CASSWTGISQETQYF
TGTGCCAGCAGCTGGACAGGGATTTCTCAAGAGACCCAGTACTTC
>TRBV29-1|TRBJ1-1|.|.
CSASDSMNTEAFF
TGCAGCGCCTCGGACAGTATGAACACTGAAGCTTTCTTT
>TRBV30|TRBJ1-2|TRBD1|.
CAWSPLIDRVDYGYTF
TGTGCCTGGAGTCCATTAATCGACAGGGTTGACTATGGCTACACCTTC
>TRBV3-1/TRBV3-2|TRBJ2-7|.|.
CASSLGPLGPYEQYF
TGTGCCAGCAGCCTGGGCCCGCTGGGGCCCTACGAGCAGTACTTC
>TRBV19|TRBJ2-4|TRBD2|.
CASSIGSGGNLAKNIQYF
TGTGCCAGTAGTATAGGGAGCGGGGGTAACCTAGCCAAAAACATTCAGTACTTC
>TRBV5-4|TRBJ2-2|TRBD2|.
CASSSMTSPTGELFF
TGTGCCAGCAGCTCGATGACTAGCCCCACCGGGGAGCTGTTTTTT
>TRBV2|TRBJ2-7|.|.
CASSEGGAVVYEQYF
TGTGCCAGCAGTGAGGGGGGAGCGGTGGTATACGAGCAGTACTTC
>TRBV5-5|TRBJ2-7|.|.
CASSPRQAGYEQYF
TGTGCCAGCAGCCCACGACAGGCCGGCTACGAGCAGTACTTC
>TRBV7-8|TRBJ2-1|TRBD2|.
CASTSGTSGYNEQFF
TGTGCCAGCACCTCAGGGACTAGCGGTTACAATGAGCAGTTCTTC